The 18 T cell receptor beta chains below were found in one sample sequenced in a study of T-cell reconstitution after alpha-beta-depleted transplantation in children. The authors prepared the TCRbeta library with unique molecular identifiers. Each CDR3 protein is one row after TCRdb ran MiXCR on the PCR reads. The sample contains some 120,000 distinct CDR3 sequences, 23% of which appear only once. The source material was PBMCs, mostly from graft donor cells, sampled 180 days after TCRalphabeta/CD19-depleted stem cell transplant. The receptors stem from a male patient under 10 years old who had a stem cell transplant for chronic granulomatous disease, so the T cells may come from the graft donor.

V is TRBV15 and J is TRBJ1-1; D not resolved. Deletions cut 4 bases from V and 1 base from J, with 7 bases between. The germline V gene encodes CDR1 LNHNV and CDR2 YYDKDF (reference sequence). This CDR3 spans 13 amino acids. In DNA form, the CDR3 reads TGTGCCACCAGCATACAGCAGAACACTGAAGCTTTCTTT. The encoded protein is CATSIQQNTEAFF.

This clonotype showed up just a few times. The V call is TRBV5-1, the J call TRBJ2-1, with a possible D match to TRBD1 (6 bases). V gave up 4 bases and J gave up 7 bases, with 24 bases separating them. In germline, CDR1 is SGHRS, CDR2 YFSETQ. The CDR3 sequence is 17 residues long. CDR3 sequence: CASSDKATGMFGNEQFF. CDR3 sequence (DNA): TGCGCCAGCAGCGACAAAGCTACAGGGATGTTCGGAAATGAGCAGTTCTTC. Full variable domain (outside the CDR3, taken from reference TRBV5-1 and TRBJ2-1): KAGVTQTPRYLIKTRGQQVTLSCSPISGHRSVSWYQQTPGQGLQFLFEYFSETQRNKGNFPGRFSGRQFSNSRSEMNVSTLELGDSALYLCASSDKATGMFGNEQFFGPGTRLTVL.

This clonotype has only a few counts. The chain has TRBV10-2 and TRBJ2-1, with TRBD2 matching 13 bases. The germline V gene encodes CDR1 WSHSY and CDR2 SAAADI. Unmatched junction bases numbered 16, after V lost 3 bases and J lost 8 bases. This CDR3 is built from 19 residues. CDR3 nucleotide sequence: TGCGCCAGCAGTGATTTCGCAGCTAGAGGACTAGCGGGAGAGGATGAGCAGTTCTTC. The encoded protein is CASSDFAARGLAGEDEQFF.

In its sample, this clonotype was seen a few times. V gene TRBV12-3 or TRBV12-4 combines with J gene TRBJ2-3, with a weak D call TRBD2 (5 bases). Between the trimmed V and J ends, which lost 5 bases and 3 bases, there was a span of 21 bases. The CDR3 loop spans 17 amino acids. CDR3 nucleotides: TGTGCCAGCAGTACCGGGGTTGGAGGACGAAGGACAGATACGCAGTATTTT. Translating gives CASSTGVGGRRTDTQYF.

The chain joins TRBV12-3 or TRBV12-4 to TRBJ2-3; the D gene is possibly TRBD2 (6 bases). The CDR3 runs to 11 residues. V lost 3 bases to trimming and J lost 11 bases, with 9 bases between them. The CDR3, as DNA: TGTGCCAGCAGTTTTACTAGCATGCAGTATTTT. Protein product: CASSFTSMQYF.

As for this clonotype: Possible read error: a much larger clone is one base away. This chain uses TRBV29-1 with TRBJ2-4; D uncertain. CDR3 length: 10 residues. The germline V gene encodes CDR1 SQVTM and CDR2 ANQGSEA. The chain's CDR3 is CSVWENSQYF. The DNA for the CDR3 is TGCAGCGTGTGGGAAAACAGTCAGTACTTC.

This clonotype showed up many times. The V gene is TRBV7-8, the J gene TRBJ2-3; 10 bases map to TRBD2. J was trimmed by 5 bases and V by 4 bases; bases with no gene match: 6. The CDR3 has 15 residues. CDR1 and CDR2 (germline): SGHVS, FQNEAQ. The CDR3 protein is CASSYSPSGRDTQYF. DNA for the CDR3: TGTGCCAGCAGCTACTCCCCTAGCGGGAGAGATACGCAGTATTTT.

This clonotype was seen ten or more times. The chain uses TRBV7-2 and TRBJ2-3; no reliable D call. CDR1 is SGHTA and CDR2 is FQGNSA in the germline V gene. CDR3 length: 14 amino acids. The ends were cut back, 4 bases at V and 7 bases at J, with 15 bases in the middle. CDR3 protein: CASSSLTQGHTQYF. As DNA, the CDR3 is TGTGCCAGCAGCTCCCTGACCCAAGGACATACGCAGTATTTT.

This sequence joins TRBV20-1 and TRBJ2-2; 14 bases agree with TRBD2. CDR1 and CDR2 (germline): DFQATT, SNEGSKA (reference sequence). Trimming at V came to 6 bases and at J to 2 bases, leaving 5 bases not matched to a gene. There are 16 residues in the CDR3. This CDR3 reads CSAKGLAGANTGELFF. The CDR3 DNA reads as TGCAGTGCAAAGGGACTAGCGGGGGCCAACACCGGGGAGCTGTTTTTT.

This clonotype was recorded a few times. The gene calls are TRBV20-1 and TRBJ2-3, with D unclear. The CDR3 runs to 14 residues. CDR1 is DFQATT, CDR2 SNEGSKA, per germline (reference sequence). V was clipped by 4 bases and J by 4 bases, with 15 bases between them. CDR3 residues: CSANLIGLADTQYF. CDR3 bases: TGCAGTGCTAACCTAATAGGGCTGGCAGATACGCAGTATTTT.

This clonotype was seen ten or more times. The rearrangement joins TRBV12-3 or TRBV12-4 to TRBJ1-2; the match to TRBD1 covers 12 bases. The CDR3 covers 13 residues. The V segment lost 6 bases and the J segment 7 bases; nucleotides outside the gene matches: 3. The CDR3 spells CASRGQGAGGYTF. CDR3 bases: TGTGCCAGCAGGGGACAGGGGGCCGGTGGCTACACCTTC.

This clonotype appeared many times. The CDR3 sequence: CASSVARLNTGELFF. The CDR3 DNA reads TGTGCCAGCAGCGTAGCAAGGCTGAACACCGGGGAGCTGTTTTTT. This sequence joins TRBV9 and TRBJ2-2; D is unresolved. This CDR3 contains 15 residues. The V end was cut by 0 bases, the J end by 1 base, with 7 bases between. The germline V gene encodes CDR1 SGDLS and CDR2 YYNGEE.

The V call is TRBV20-1, the J call TRBJ2-2, with D tentatively TRBD1 (6 bases). Trimming removed 6 bases at V and 7 bases at J, with 12 bases between. Germline CDR1 reads DFQATT; CDR2 reads SNEGSKA (reference sequence). CDR3 length: 12 residues. The CDR3 DNA is TGCAGTGCGAGCAGAGGGGGCGGGGAGCTGTTTTTT. Translating it yields CSASRGGGELFF.

The chain carries TRBV12-3 or TRBV12-4 and TRBJ1-5, with TRBD1 as a possible D gene (6 bases). CDR3 length: 16 residues. V shed 2 bases and J shed 3 bases, with 14 bases lying between them. The CDR3 DNA reads as TGTGCCAGCAGTTTACTAAGGGGGTCACTCAATCAGCCCCAGCATTTT. Translation gives CASSLLRGSLNQPQHF.

This clonotype has a count of ten or more. The DNA for the CDR3 is TGTGCCAGCAGCTTACTTAGCGGGAGTACCTACAATGAGCAGTTCTTC. Encoded protein: CASSLLSGSTYNEQFF. This chain uses TRBV7-9 with TRBJ2-1, with TRBD2 matching 9 bases. Germline CDR1 and CDR2: SEHNR and FQNEAQ (reference sequence). V gave up 2 bases and J gave up 2 bases; unmatched junction bases: 4. This CDR3 region has 16 residues.

This clonotype came up many times. In DNA, the CDR3 is TGTGCCAGCCTGACCGACAGGGGTGGGTACGAGCAGTACTTC. Its translation: CASLTDRGGYEQYF. The V gene is TRBV28, the J gene TRBJ2-7, with 8 bases identical to TRBD1. Per germline, CDR1 MDHEN and CDR2 SYDVKM. With 8 bases clipped from V and 4 bases from J, the junction kept 10 bases outside the gene matches. This CDR3 is 14 amino acids long.

The CDR3: CASSLVGGQSTDTQYF. CDR3 coding DNA: TGTGCCAGCAGCTTAGTGGGGGGACAAAGCACAGATACGCAGTATTTT. The V call is TRBV11-2, the J call TRBJ2-3; D is perhaps TRBD1 or TRBD2 (6 bases each). Germline V CDR1 and CDR2: SGHAT, FQNNGV. V lost 1 base, J lost 0 bases, and 11 bases lay in between. The CDR3 has 16 residues.

The chain recombines TRBV6-5 with TRBJ1-6; D gene unclear. Trimming took off 2 bases at V and 7 bases at J, with 6 bases between the two ends. CDR3 length: 13 residues. Germline loops: CDR1 MNHEY, CDR2 SVGAGI. Here the CDR3 DNA reads TGTGCCAGCAGTTACGCCGGGAATTCACCCCTCCACTTT. Residues: CASSYAGNSPLHF.